In this sample, the clone carrying this T cell receptor beta chain turned up once. Its antigen is unidentified. This sample was included in a study of blood T cells in healthy people across ages. Alongside a J-beta primer mix, a sample-barcoded 5' primer served in a second PCR lasting about 7 to 11 cycles. TCRdb reprocessed the 5' RACE reads via MiXCR and lists one record per CDR3 protein. The table lists roughly 700,000 distinct CDR3 sequences, roughly 25% of them singletons. The V gene lost 4 bases and the J gene lost 4 bases, with 7 bases spanning the gap. CDR1 and CDR2 from the germline V gene are PRHDT and FYEKMQ (reference sequence). The CDR3 sequence is 12 residues long. Study results and limitations: Greater diversity and more naive CD4+ cells were seen in long-lived donors than in aged donors. Estimated diversity that came from one million T cells was considered an underestimate.

These data were also reused for a study on T cells of mothers and their children. That source adds: When mothers and children were related, their normalized repertoire overlap, which was always slightly higher, did not differ significantly from that of unrelated pairs.

The chain combines TRBV13 with TRBJ1-2; D remains unclear. The sequenced material came from blood. The sequence was collected from a boy aged 10-17 years in good health. CDR3 DNA: TGTGCCAGCAGCTCCCCTGGCTATGGCTACACCTTC. Protein sequence: CASSSPGYGYTF.